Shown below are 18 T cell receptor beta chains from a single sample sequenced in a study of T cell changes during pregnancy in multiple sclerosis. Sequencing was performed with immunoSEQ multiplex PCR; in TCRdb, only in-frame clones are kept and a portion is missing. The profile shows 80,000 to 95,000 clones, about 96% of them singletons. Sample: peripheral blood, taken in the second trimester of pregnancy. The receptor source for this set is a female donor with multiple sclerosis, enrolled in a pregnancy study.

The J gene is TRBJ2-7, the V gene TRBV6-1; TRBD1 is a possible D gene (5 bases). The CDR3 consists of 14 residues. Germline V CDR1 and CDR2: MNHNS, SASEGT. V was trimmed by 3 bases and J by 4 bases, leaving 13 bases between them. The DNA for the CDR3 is TGTGCCAGCAGTGATACCAGGGTCATGTACGAGCAGTACTTC. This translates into CASSDTRVMYEQYF.

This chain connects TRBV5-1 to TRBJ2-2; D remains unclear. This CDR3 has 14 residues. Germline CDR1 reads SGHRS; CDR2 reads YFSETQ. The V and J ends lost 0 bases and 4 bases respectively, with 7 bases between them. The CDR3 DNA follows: TGCGCCAGCAGCTTGGTCAGGTCCACCGGGGAGCTGTTTTTT. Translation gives CASSLVRSTGELFF.

The CDR3 DNA reads TGTGCCAGCTCCCCACTGGGGGGCTCCTACAATGAGCAGTTCTTC. Translated, it gives CASSPLGGSYNEQFF. This rearrangement joins TRBV2 to TRBJ2-1; possible D gene TRBD2, 6 bases. This CDR3 is built from 15 residues. Germline values: CDR1 SNHLY, CDR2 FYNNEI. Trimming stripped 8 bases from V and 0 bases from J, with 14 bases between. The full variable domain, completed using reference TRBV2 and TRBJ2-1, is EPEVTQTPSHQVTQMGQEVILRCVPISNHLYFYWYRQILGQKVEFLVSFYNNEISEKSEIFDDQFSVERPDGSNFTLKIRSTKLEDSAMYFCASSPLGGSYNEQFFGPGTRLTVL.

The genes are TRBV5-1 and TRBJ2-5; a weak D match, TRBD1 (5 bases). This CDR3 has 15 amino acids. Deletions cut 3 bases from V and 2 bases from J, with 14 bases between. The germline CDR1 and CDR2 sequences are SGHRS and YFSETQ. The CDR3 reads CASSSAGNPQETQYF. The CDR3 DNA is TGCGCCAGCAGCTCCGCAGGGAATCCGCAAGAGACCCAGTACTTC.

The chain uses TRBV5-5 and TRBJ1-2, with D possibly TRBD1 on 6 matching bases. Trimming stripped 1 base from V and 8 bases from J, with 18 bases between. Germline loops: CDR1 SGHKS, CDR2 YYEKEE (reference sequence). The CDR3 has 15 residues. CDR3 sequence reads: CASSLWVSGADGYTF. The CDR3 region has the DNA TGTGCCAGCAGCTTGTGGGTCTCAGGGGCGGACGGCTACACCTTC.

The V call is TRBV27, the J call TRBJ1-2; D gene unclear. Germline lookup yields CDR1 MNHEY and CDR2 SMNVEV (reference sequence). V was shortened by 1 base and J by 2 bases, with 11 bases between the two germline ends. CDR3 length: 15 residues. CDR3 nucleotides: TGTGCCAGCAGTTTATTCCAGGTGCCAAACTATGGCTACACCTTC. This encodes CASSLFQVPNYGYTF.

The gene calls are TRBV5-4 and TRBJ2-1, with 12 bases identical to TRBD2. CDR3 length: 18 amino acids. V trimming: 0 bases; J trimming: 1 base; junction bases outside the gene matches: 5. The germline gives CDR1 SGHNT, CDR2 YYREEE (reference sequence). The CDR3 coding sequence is TGTGCCAGCAGCTTGGGACTAGCGGGAGTGAGATCCTACAATGAGCAGTTCTTC. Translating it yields CASSLGLAGVRSYNEQFF.

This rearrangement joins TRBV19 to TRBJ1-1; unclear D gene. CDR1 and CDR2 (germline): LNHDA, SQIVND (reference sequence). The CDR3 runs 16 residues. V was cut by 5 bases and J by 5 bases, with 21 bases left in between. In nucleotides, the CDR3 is TGTGCCAGTAGTCATACGCCCGGGAGAGTGGGAACTGAAGCTTTCTTT. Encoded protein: CASSHTPGRVGTEAFF.

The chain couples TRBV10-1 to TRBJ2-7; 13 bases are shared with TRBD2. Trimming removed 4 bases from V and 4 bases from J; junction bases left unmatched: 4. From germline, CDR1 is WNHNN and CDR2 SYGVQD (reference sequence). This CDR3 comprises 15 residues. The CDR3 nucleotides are TGCGCCAGCAGTGTGGGACTAGCGGGAAGGTACGAGCAGTACTTC. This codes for CASSVGLAGRYEQYF.

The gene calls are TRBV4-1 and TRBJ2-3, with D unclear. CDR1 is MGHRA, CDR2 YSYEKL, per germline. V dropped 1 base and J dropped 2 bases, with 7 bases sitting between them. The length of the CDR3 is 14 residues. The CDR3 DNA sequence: TGCGCCAGCAGCCAAGGGCAGAACACAGATACGCAGTATTTT. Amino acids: CASSQGQNTDTQYF.

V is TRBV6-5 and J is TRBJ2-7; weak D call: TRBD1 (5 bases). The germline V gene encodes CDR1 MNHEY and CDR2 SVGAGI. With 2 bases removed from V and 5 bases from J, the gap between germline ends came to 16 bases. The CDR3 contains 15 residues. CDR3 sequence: CASSYLQGTSHEQYF. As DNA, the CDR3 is TGTGCCAGCAGTTACCTCCAGGGTACTTCCCACGAGCAGTACTTC.

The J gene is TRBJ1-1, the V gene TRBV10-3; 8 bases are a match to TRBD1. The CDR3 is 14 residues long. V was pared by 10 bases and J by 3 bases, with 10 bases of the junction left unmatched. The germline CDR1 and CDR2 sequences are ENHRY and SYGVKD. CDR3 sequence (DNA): TGTGCCACCAGGTCTACAGGGGGGCACACTGAAGCTTTCTTT. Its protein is CATRSTGGHTEAFF.

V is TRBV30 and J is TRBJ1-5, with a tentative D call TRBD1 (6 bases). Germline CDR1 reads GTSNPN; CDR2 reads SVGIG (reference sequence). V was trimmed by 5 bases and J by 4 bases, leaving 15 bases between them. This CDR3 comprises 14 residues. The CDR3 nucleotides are TGTGCCTGGGCCGGGGGGGGCCGAAATCAGCCCCAGCATTTT. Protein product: CAWAGGGRNQPQHF.

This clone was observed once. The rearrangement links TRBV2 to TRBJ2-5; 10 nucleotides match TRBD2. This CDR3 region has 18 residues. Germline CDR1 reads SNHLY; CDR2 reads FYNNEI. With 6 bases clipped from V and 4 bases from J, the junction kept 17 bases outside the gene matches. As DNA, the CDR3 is TGTGCCAGCAGGCGGACTAGCGGCAGAGGGGAGACGGTAGAGACCCAGTACTTC. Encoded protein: CASRRTSGRGETVETQYF. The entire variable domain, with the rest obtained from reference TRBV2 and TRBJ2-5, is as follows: EPEVTQTPSHQVTQMGQEVILRCVPISNHLYFYWYRQILGQKVEFLVSFYNNEISEKSEIFDDQFSVERPDGSNFTLKIRSTKLEDSAMYFCASRRTSGRGETVETQYFGPGTRLLVL.

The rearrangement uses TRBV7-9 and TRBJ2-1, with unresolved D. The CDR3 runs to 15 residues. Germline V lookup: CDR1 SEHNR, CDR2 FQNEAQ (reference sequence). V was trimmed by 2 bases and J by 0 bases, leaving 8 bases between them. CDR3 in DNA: TGTGCCAGCAGCTTATTTGGTAGCTCCTACAATGAGCAGTTCTTC. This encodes CASSLFGSSYNEQFF.

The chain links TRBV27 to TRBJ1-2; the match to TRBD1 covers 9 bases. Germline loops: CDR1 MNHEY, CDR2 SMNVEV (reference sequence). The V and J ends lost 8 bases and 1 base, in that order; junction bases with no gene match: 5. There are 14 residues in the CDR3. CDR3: CASRRQGGNYGYTF. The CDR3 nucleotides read TGTGCCAGCCGACGACAGGGGGGTAACTATGGCTACACCTTC.

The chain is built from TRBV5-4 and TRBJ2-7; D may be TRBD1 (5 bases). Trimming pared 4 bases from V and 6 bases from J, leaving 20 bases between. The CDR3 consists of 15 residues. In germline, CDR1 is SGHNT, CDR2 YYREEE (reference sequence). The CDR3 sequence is CASSLALGVEAEQYF. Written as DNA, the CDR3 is TGTGCCAGCAGCCTTGCTCTAGGGGTTGAGGCCGAGCAGTACTTC.

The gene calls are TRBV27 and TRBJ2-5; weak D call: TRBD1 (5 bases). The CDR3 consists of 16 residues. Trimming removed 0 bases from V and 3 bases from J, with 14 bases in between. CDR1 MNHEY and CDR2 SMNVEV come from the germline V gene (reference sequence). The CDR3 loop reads CASSLSVFRVKETQYF. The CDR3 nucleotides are TGTGCCAGCAGTTTATCTGTTTTCAGGGTGAAAGAGACCCAGTACTTC.